This T cell receptor (beta chain) was sequenced in a study of cytomegalovirus exposure and HLA in healthy donors. The study's findings and limits: TCR beta sequences reportedly predicted most subjects' HLA-A and HLA-B alleles accurately.

This CDR3 is 11 amino acids long. The V gene's germline CDR1 is LNHDA and CDR2 SQIVND (reference sequence). Trimming left V 7 bases short and J 5 bases short, with 8 bases between. In the case of this clone: Its antigen is unknown.

PCR amplification relied on 60 Vbeta primers (plus 13 Jbeta primers). Measured with immunoSEQ multiplex PCR; TCRdb has only the in-frame clones, and not every one. The sample lists a few hundred thousand clones, 83% occurring once. The TCR sequence derives from a girl between 5 and 17 years old in good health and CMV-seronegative. Source material: PBMCs. The rearrangement uses TRBV19 and TRBJ1-2; D perhaps matches TRBD1 (5 bases). The CDR3: CASKAGYGYTF. For the CDR3, the DNA is TGTGCCAGTAAGGCAGGGTATGGCTACACCTTC.